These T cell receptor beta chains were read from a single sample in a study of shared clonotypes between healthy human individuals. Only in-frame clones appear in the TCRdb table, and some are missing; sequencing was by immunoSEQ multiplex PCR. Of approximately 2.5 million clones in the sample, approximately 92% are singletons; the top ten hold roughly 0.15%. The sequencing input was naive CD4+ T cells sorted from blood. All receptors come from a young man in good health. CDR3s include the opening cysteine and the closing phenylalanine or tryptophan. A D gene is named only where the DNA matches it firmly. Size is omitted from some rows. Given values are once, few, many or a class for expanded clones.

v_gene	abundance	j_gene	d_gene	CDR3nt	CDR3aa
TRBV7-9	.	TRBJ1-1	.	TGTGCCAGCAGCCCGAAATCTAGTACAGGGAACACTGAAGCTTTCTTT	CASSPKSSTGNTEAFF
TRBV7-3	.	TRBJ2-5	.	TGTGCCAGCAGCCCCTTTCAGTCGGGCCCCGGACGGGAGACCCAGTACTTC	CASSPFQSGPGRETQYF
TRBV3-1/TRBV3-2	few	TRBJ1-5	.	TGTGCCAGCAGCCAAGAAGGGGGATTT	CASSQEGGF
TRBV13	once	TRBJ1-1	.	TGTGCCAGCAGCCCCGACAGGTCGGGCTGGAACACTGAAGCTTTCTTT	CASSPDRSGWNTEAFF
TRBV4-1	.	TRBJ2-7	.	TGCGCCAGCAGCCAAGAACAACAGTTCAACGAGCAGTACTTC	CASSQEQQFNEQYF
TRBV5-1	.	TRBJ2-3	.	TGCGCCAGCAGTATGGCAGGGAGCACAGATACGCAGTATTTT	CASSMAGSTDTQYF
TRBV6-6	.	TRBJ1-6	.	TGTGCCAGCAGTTACCCCCTGGGGGGGTCGCTTTCCCCCCTCCACTTT	CASSYPLGGSLSPLHF
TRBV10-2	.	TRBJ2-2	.	TGCGCCAGCCGTAACCGGGACACTTACACCGGGGAGCTGTTTTTT	CASRNRDTYTGELFF
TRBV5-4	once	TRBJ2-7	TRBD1	TGTGCCAGCAGCTTGGGGACAGGGGGGGCCTACGAGCAGTACTTC	CASSLGTGGAYEQYF
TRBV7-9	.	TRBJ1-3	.	TGTGCCAGCAGGTTGCTAAGCTCTGGAAACACCATATATTTT	CASRLLSSGNTIYF
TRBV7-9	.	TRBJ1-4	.	TGTGCCAGCAGCTTAGGGCAGGGGTTTGAGGAAAAACTGTTTTTT	CASSLGQGFEEKLFF
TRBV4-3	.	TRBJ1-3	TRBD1	TGCGCCAGCAGCCAAGACGAGGGGGCGATCGGAAACACCATATATTTT	CASSQDEGAIGNTIYF
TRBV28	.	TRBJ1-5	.	TGTGCCAGCAGTTCCCTAATGGCAGCCCTCAATCAGCCCCAGCATTTT	CASSSLMAALNQPQHF
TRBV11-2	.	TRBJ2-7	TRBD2	TGTGCCAGCAGCTTAGACTCTCGGACTAGCGGGTACGCCTACGAGCAGTACTTC	CASSLDSRTSGYAYEQYF
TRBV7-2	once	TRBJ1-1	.	TGTGCCAGCAGCTCCTCGCAGGCGCGCACTGAAGCTTTCTTT	CASSSSQARTEAFF
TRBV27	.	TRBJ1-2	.	TGTGCCAGCAGATACCACGGCAGCAACTATGGCTACACCTTC	CASRYHGSNYGYTF
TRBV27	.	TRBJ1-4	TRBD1	TGTGCCAGCAGTGTGCGACAGGGAGCTGGGGAAAAACTGTTTTTT	CASSVRQGAGEKLFF
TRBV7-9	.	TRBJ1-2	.	TGTGCCAGCAGCTTAGGGGGGGTCTATGGCTACACCTTC	CASSLGGVYGYTF
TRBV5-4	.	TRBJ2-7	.	TGTGCCAGCACCTCACAGGCTAACTCCTACGAGCAGTACTTC	CASTSQANSYEQYF
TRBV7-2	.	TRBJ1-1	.	TGTGCCAGCAGCTTGCGGGGGACCCTGAACACTGAAGCTTTCTTT	CASSLRGTLNTEAFF
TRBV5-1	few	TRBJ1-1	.	TGCGCCAGCAGCTTGGCCGAGAACACTGAAGCTTTCTTT	CASSLAENTEAFF
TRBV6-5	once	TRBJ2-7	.	TGTGCCAGCAGTCGATACTTGACAGGATCCTACGAGCAGTACTTC	CASSRYLTGSYEQYF
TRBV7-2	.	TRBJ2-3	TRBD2	TGTGCAAGCGGACTAGCGGGAGGAGGGGGGACAGATACGCAGTATTTT	CASGLAGGGGTDTQYF
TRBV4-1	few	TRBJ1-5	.	TGCGCCAGCAGCCTGCTAGGGACCAGCAATCAGCCCCAGCATTTT	CASSLLGTSNQPQHF
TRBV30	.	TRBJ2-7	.	TGTGCCCGGACTTACCAGGGTCTGTTCATCTGCGAGCAGTACTTC	CARTYQGLFICEQYF
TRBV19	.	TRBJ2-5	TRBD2	TGTGCCAGTATCGGACTAGGATTAGAGACCCAGTACTTC	CASIGLGLETQYF
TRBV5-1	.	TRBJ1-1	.	TGCGCCAGCAGCTTGGCCGGGGCTACCGAAGCTTTCTTT	CASSLAGATEAFF
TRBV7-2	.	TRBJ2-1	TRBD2	TGTGCCAGCAGCTTAGTAGGACTAGCGAGTAATGAGCAGTTCTTC	CASSLVGLASNEQFF
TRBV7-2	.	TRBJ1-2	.	TGTGCCAGCAGCTTAGACAGGGTCTATGGCTACACCTTC	CASSLDRVYGYTF